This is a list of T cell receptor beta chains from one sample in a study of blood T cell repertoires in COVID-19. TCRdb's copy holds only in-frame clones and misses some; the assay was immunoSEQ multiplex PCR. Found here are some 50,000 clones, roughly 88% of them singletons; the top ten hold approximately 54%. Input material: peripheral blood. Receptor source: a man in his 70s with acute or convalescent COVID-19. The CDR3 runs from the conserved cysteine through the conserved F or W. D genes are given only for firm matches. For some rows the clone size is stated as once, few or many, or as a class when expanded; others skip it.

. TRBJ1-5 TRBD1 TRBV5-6 CASSIDRGLGNQPQHF TGTGCCAGCAGCATAGACAGGGGGCTTGGCAATCAGCCCCAGCATTTT
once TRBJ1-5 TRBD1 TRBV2 CASSPDREGQPQHF TGTGCCAGCAGTCCAGACAGGGAAGGTCAGCCCCAGCATTTT
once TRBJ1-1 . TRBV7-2 CASSLRGWDTEAFF TGTGCCAGCAGCTTACGGGGGTGGGACACTGAAGCTTTCTTT
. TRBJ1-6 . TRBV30 CAWTSDLNSYNSPLHF TGTGCCTGGACTAGTGATCTTAACTCCTATAATTCACCCCTCCACTTT
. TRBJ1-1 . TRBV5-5 CASSREERSYTEAFF TGTGCCAGCAGCAGAGAAGAGAGGTCTTACACTGAAGCTTTCTTT
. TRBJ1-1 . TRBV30 CAWSPGEGRAFF TGTGCCTGGAGTCCCGGTGAGGGCCGGGCTTTCTTT
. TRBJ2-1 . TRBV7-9 CASSAGLPNDEQFF TGTGCCAGCAGCGCGGGACTGCCTAACGATGAGCAGTTCTTC
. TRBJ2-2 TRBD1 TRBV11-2 CASSLDRQGVAGELFF TGTGCCAGCAGCTTAGATCGGCAGGGGGTAGCCGGGGAGCTGTTTTTT
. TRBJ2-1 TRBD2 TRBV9 CASSVVSGGSNEQFF TGTGCCAGCAGCGTAGTTAGCGGGGGGTCCAATGAGCAGTTCTTC
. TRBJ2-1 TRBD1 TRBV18 CASSPPNRQGKDNEQFF TGTGCCAGCTCACCACCCAACCGACAGGGGAAGGACAATGAGCAGTTCTTC
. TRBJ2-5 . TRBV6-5 CASSYRGGETQYF TGTGCCAGCAGTTACCGCGGCGGGGAGACCCAGTACTTC
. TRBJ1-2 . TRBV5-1 CASSLDLEKAYGYTF TGCGCCAGCAGCTTGGATCTGGAGAAAGCCTATGGCTACACCTTC
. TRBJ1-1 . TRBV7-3 CASSSHAGGNTEAFF TGTGCCAGCAGCTCCCACGCCGGCGGGAACACTGAAGCTTTCTTT
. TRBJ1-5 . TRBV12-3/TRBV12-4 CASSGTGHQPQHF TGTGCCAGCAGTGGCACAGGGCATCAGCCCCAGCATTTT
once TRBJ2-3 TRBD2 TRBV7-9 CASKPAGTSTDTQYF TGTGCCAGCAAACCAGCGGGGACTAGCACAGATACGCAGTATTTT
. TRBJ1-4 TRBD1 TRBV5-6 CASSQKQGISEKLFF TGTGCCAGCAGCCAGAAACAGGGGATAAGTGAAAAACTGTTTTTT
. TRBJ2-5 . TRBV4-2 CASSQGVDEAGETQYF TGTGCCAGCAGCCAAGGCGTGGATGAGGCCGGAGAGACCCAGTACTTC
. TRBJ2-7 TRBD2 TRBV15 CATSLSRGLAYYEQYF TGTGCCACCAGCCTCTCCCGGGGACTAGCCTATTACGAGCAGTACTTC
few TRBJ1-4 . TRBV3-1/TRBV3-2 CASSRRDTGNEKLFF TGTGCCAGCAGCCGCAGGGACACCGGTAATGAAAAACTGTTTTTT
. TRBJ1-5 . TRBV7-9 CASSWNRDQPQHF TGTGCCAGCAGCTGGAACAGGGATCAGCCCCAGCATTTT
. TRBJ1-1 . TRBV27 CASSSGTIGTEAFF TGTGCCAGCAGTTCCGGGACAATTGGAACTGAAGCTTTCTTT
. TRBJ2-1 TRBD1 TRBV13 CASSSSPGTGYNEQFF TGTGCCAGCAGCTCCTCCCCCGGGACAGGCTACAATGAGCAGTTCTTC
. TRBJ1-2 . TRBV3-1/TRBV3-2 CASSHEGGGYTF TGTGCCAGCAGCCACGAAGGGGGAGGCTACACCTTC
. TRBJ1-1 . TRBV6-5 CASTLLDRNTEAFF TGTGCCAGCACCTTATTGGACAGGAACACTGAAGCTTTCTTT
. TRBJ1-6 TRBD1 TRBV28 CASSEQGSLHSPLHF TGTGCCAGCAGTGAACAGGGGTCGCTTCATTCACCCCTCCACTTT
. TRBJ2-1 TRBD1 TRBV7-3 CASSFGQGYADEQFF TGTGCCAGCAGCTTCGGACAGGGGTATGCGGATGAGCAGTTCTTC
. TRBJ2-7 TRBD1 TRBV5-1 CASSLAGGQGGEQYF TGCGCCAGCAGCTTGGCCGGGGGACAGGGGGGCGAGCAGTACTTC
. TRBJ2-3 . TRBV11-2 CASSPPGVRDTQYF TGTGCCAGCAGCCCTCCGGGAGTCAGGGATACGCAGTATTTT
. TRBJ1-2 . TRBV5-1 CASSFGARYGYTF TGCGCCAGCAGCTTTGGGGCCCGCTATGGCTACACCTTC
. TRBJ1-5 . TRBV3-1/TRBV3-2 CASSQDSGEQPQHF TGTGCCAGCAGCCAAGATTCGGGGGAACAGCCCCAGCATTTT
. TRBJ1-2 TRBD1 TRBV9 CASSARQGYYGYTF TGTGCCAGCAGCGCCCGACAGGGTTACTATGGCTACACCTTC
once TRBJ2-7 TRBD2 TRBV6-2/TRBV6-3 CASSRLAGGGYEQYF TGTGCCAGCAGCCGACTAGCGGGAGGAGGCTACGAGCAGTACTTC
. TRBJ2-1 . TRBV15 CATSRDWGDRFF TGTGCCACCAGCAGAGATTGGGGGGACCGGTTCTTC
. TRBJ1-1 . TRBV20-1 CSASRGNEAFF TGCAGTGCTAGTAGGGGAAATGAAGCTTTCTTT
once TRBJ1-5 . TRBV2 CASSEETDNWHF TGTGCCAGCAGTGAAGAGACGGACAATTGGCATTTT
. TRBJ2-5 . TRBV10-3 CAISPEQQETQYF TGTGCCATCAGTCCAGAACAGCAAGAGACCCAGTACTTC
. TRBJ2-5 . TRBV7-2 CASSPLRETQYF TGTGCCAGCAGCCCCCTAAGAGAGACCCAGTACTTC
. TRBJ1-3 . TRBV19 CASHTPPAGNTIYF TGTGCCAGTCATACCCCCCCGGCTGGAAACACCATATATTTT
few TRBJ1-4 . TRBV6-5 CASRAVGANEKLFF TGTGCCAGCCGGGCCGTCGGGGCTAATGAAAAACTGTTTTTT
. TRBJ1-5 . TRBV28 CASSSSDRFLSQPQHF TGTGCCAGCAGTAGCTCGGACAGATTCTTGTCGCAGCCCCAGCATTTT
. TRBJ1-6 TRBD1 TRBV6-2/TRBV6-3 CASSLGQGNSPLHF TGTGCCAGCAGTCTGGGACAGGGAAATTCACCCCTCCACTTT
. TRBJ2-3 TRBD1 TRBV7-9 CASSLATGGTDTQYF TGTGCCAGCAGCTTAGCGACAGGGGGCACAGATACGCAGTATTTT
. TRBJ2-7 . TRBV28 CASRTGLGSYEQYF TGTGCCAGCAGGACTGGTTTGGGTTCCTACGAGCAGTACTTC
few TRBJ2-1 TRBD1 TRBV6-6 CASTARGDRDNEQFF TGTGCCAGCACCGCTCGCGGAGACAGGGACAATGAGCAGTTCTTC
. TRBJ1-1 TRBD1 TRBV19 CASNPGTGGNTEAFF TGTGCCAGTAACCCAGGGACAGGGGGGAACACTGAAGCTTTCTTT
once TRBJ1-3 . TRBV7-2 CASSLAPDNSGNTIYF TGTGCCAGCAGCTTAGCCCCCGACAACTCTGGAAACACCATATATTTT
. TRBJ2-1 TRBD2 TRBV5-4 CASKSGGFYNEQFF TGTGCCAGCAAATCGGGGGGGTTCTACAATGAGCAGTTCTTC
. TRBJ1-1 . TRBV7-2 CASSLARGNTEAFF TGTGCCAGCAGCTTAGCCCGAGGGAACACTGAAGCTTTCTTT
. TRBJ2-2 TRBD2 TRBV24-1 CATSAASGRGTGELFF TGCGCCACCAGTGCCGCTAGCGGGAGGGGCACCGGGGAGCTGTTTTTT
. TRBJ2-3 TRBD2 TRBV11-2 CASSYGTSGWGDTQYF TGTGCCAGCAGCTACGGGACTAGCGGTTGGGGAGATACGCAGTATTTT
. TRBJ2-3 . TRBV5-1 CASSLARYRFTDTQYF TGCGCCAGCAGCTTGGCCAGGTACAGATTCACAGATACGCAGTATTTT
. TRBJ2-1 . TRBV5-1 CASSLDNNEQFF TGCGCCAGCAGCTTGGATAACAATGAGCAGTTCTTC
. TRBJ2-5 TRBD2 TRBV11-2 CASSSGTSGGVVTQYF TGTGCCAGCAGCTCCGGGACTAGCGGGGGGGTGGTGACCCAGTACTTC
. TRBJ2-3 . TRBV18 CASSPNSSPPDTQYF TGTGCCAGCTCACCAAATTCTAGCCCCCCGGATACGCAGTATTTT
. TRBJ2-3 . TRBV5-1 CASSLAPEYTQYF TGCGCCAGCAGCTTGGCCCCGGAGTATACGCAGTATTTT
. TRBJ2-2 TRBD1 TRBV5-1 CASRSGTGGAWTGELFF TGCGCCAGCAGATCCGGGACAGGGGGCGCGTGGACCGGGGAGCTGTTTTTT
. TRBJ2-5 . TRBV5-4 CASSLPGKETQYF TGTGCCAGCAGCTTGCCAGGAAAAGAGACCCAGTACTTC